The 17 T cell receptor beta chains below come from one sample, sequenced in a study of cytomegalovirus exposure and HLA in healthy donors. The PCR ran on 60 Vbeta and 13 Jbeta primers. The repertoire was sequenced with immunoSEQ multiplex PCR; TCRdb's copy has only in-frame clones and lacks some. The repertoire holds 150,000 to 200,000 clones, 65% to 80% seen once, with about 2.5% in the top ten. The sample was PBMCs. Source of these receptors: a woman in her thirties in good health and CMV-seropositive.

The CDR3 coding sequence is TGCGCCAGCAGCTCGGGGGTGTTGAACACTGAAGCTTTCTTT. Its translation: CASSSGVLNTEAFF. V and J are TRBV5-1 and TRBJ1-1; D perhaps matches TRBD1 (5 bases). The CDR3 has 14 residues. Germline V gene lookup returns CDR1 SGHRS and CDR2 YFSETQ. V was clipped by 3 bases and J by 0 bases, with 9 bases between them.

The chain has TRBV9 and TRBJ2-1, with 9 positions matching TRBD2. Germline values: CDR1 SGDLS, CDR2 YYNGEE. Trimming removed 2 bases from V and 10 bases from J; junction bases left unmatched: 7. The CDR3 runs to 14 residues. The CDR3 here is CASSVLAGFSEQFF. For the CDR3, the DNA is TGTGCCAGCAGCGTCCTAGCGGGGTTCTCAGAGCAGTTCTTC.

A few counts support this clone. The CDR3 loop is CASGGAQIGTEAFF. The CDR3 bases are TGTGCCAGCGGGGGGGCGCAGATCGGCACTGAAGCTTTCTTT. The J gene is TRBJ1-1, the V gene TRBV2; possibly TRBD1 for D (6 bases). Per germline, CDR1 SNHLY and CDR2 FYNNEI. The ends were cut back, 8 bases at V and 4 bases at J, with 17 bases in the middle. The CDR3 extends over 14 amino acids.

This rearrangement joins TRBV28 to TRBJ2-2; 7 bases line up with TRBD1. CDR3 size: 18 residues. The trim removed 5 bases at V and 1 base at J, leaving 13 bases unmatched. The germline V gene has CDR1 MDHEN and CDR2 SYDVKM. The CDR3 is CASSPLWTGKGNTGELFF. In nucleotides, the CDR3 is TGTGCCAGCAGTCCCCTATGGACAGGCAAGGGGAACACCGGGGAGCTGTTTTTT. Drawing the rest from reference TRBV28 and TRBJ2-2, the complete variable domain is DVKVTQSSRYLVKRTGEKVFLECVQDMDHENMFWYRQDPGLGLRLIYFSYDVKMKEKGDIPEGYSVSREKKERFSLILESASTNQTSMYLCASSPLWTGKGNTGELFFGEGSRLTVL.

The gene calls are TRBV7-2 and TRBJ2-3, with 9 bases fitting TRBD2. CDR3 length equals 18 residues. Germline lookup yields CDR1 SGHTA and CDR2 FQGNSA. J lost 2 bases, V lost 6 bases, and 15 bases had no gene match. CDR3 residues: CASSFGLRGGDYTDTQYF. CDR3 coding DNA: TGTGCCAGCAGTTTCGGGTTGCGCGGGGGGGACTACACAGATACGCAGTATTTT.

This clone was observed a handful of times. The CDR3 is CASSGQGQGEAFF. The CDR3 coding sequence is TGTGCCAGCAGTGGACAGGGGCAAGGTGAAGCTTTCTTT. The rearrangement uses TRBV6-1 and TRBJ1-1; 8 nucleotides agree with TRBD1. V lost 4 bases and J lost 7; bases outside the gene matches: 5. The CDR3 consists of 13 residues. Per germline, CDR1 MNHNS and CDR2 SASEGT.

The chain links TRBV6-5 to TRBJ2-1, with 8 bases fitting TRBD2. The V gene's germline CDR1 is MNHEY and CDR2 SVGAGI. The CDR3 is made up of 14 amino acids. V shed 7 bases, J shed 5 bases, and the junction held 7 bases outside the gene matches. The CDR3 protein is CASTGGPEHNEQFF. CDR3 nucleotides: TGTGCCAGCACGGGGGGGCCTGAGCACAATGAGCAGTTCTTC.

This chain uses TRBV4-2 with TRBJ2-1, with a possible D match to TRBD2 (6 bases). In germline, CDR1 is LGHNA, CDR2 YNFKEQ. Trimming cost V 5 bases and J 5 bases, with 19 bases left between them. This CDR3 has 16 residues. The CDR3 DNA sequence: TGTGCCAGCAGCATACAGACCGGGACTTACGACAATGAGCAGTTCTTC. Translating gives CASSIQTGTYDNEQFF.

The chain uses TRBV6-5 and TRBJ1-6; tentative D call: TRBD1 (6 bases). V was trimmed by 7 bases and J by 7 bases, leaving 11 bases between them. The CDR3 spans 13 residues. Germline loops: CDR1 MNHEY, CDR2 SVGAGI. As DNA, the CDR3 is TGTGCCAGCAACCAGGGGCGAAATTCACCCCTCCACTTT. Amino acid sequence: CASNQGRNSPLHF.

J is TRBJ2-5 and V is TRBV28; D not resolved. Trimming pared 3 bases from V and 11 bases from J, leaving 10 bases between. The CDR3 spans 11 residues. The V gene's germline CDR1 is MDHEN and CDR2 SYDVKM. The CDR3 here is CASSFRVEQYF. The CDR3, as DNA: TGTGCCAGCAGTTTTAGAGTAGAGCAGTACTTC.

The chain is built from TRBV30 and TRBJ2-7; 9 bases fit TRBD1. This CDR3 region has 17 residues. Germline V CDR1 and CDR2: GTSNPN, SVGIG (reference sequence). The ends lost 1 base at V and 3 bases at J; junction bases unmatched: 13. Here the CDR3 DNA reads TGTGCCTGGAGTGACGGGCCTCTACAGGGGGCGGGCTACGAGCAGTACTTC. Translation gives CAWSDGPLQGAGYEQYF.

The V and J genes are TRBV4-1 and TRBJ1-6; D is unclear. Germline CDR1 and CDR2: MGHRA and YSYEKL. This CDR3 contains 12 residues. V lost 1 base to trimming and J lost 16 bases, with 11 bases between them. The CDR3 reads CASSQVGASLHF. The CDR3 DNA follows: TGCGCCAGCAGCCAAGTCGGAGCGAGTCTCCACTTT.

V and J are TRBV2 and TRBJ1-2, with 7 positions matching TRBD1. Germline V lookup: CDR1 SNHLY, CDR2 FYNNEI. The CDR3 covers 15 residues. The trim removed 5 bases at V and 1 base at J, leaving 7 bases unmatched. The CDR3: CASSSSRGFNYGYTF. The CDR3 DNA reads TGTGCCAGCAGTAGCTCCAGGGGGTTTAACTATGGCTACACCTTC.

The rearrangement joins TRBV10-3 to TRBJ2-3; 7 bases match TRBD1. CDR3 length equals 15 residues. Germline CDR1 and CDR2: ENHRY and SYGVKD. The ends lost 0 bases at V and 3 bases at J; junction bases unmatched: 3. The CDR3 region has the DNA TGTGCCATCAGTGAGTCGTTACAGGGGACAGATACGCAGTATTTT. Its protein product is CAISESLQGTDTQYF.

The chain joins TRBV6-5 to TRBJ2-7, with D possibly matching TRBD1 (6 bases). This CDR3 has 15 amino acids. Looked up from germline, CDR1 is MNHEY and CDR2 is SVGAGI. Trimming left V 2 bases short and J 2 bases short, with 13 bases between. CDR3 region: CASSYRSGTPYEQYF. In nucleotides, the CDR3 is TGTGCCAGCAGTTACCGATCCGGGACACCCTACGAGCAGTACTTC.

The V call is TRBV30, the J call TRBJ1-6; 10 bases are shared with TRBD1. The CDR3 length is 13 residues. Trimming took 5 bases from V and 9 from J; bases not matched to a gene: 4. Germline CDR1 reads GTSNPN; CDR2 reads SVGIG (reference sequence). The CDR3 is CAWAGTGVSPLHF. DNA for the CDR3: TGTGCCTGGGCCGGGACAGGGGTTTCACCCCTCCACTTT. Using reference TRBV30 and TRBJ1-6 for the parts outside the CDR3, the full variable domain is SQTIHQWPATLVQPVGSPLSLECTVEGTSNPNLYWYRQAAGRGLQLLFYSVGIGQISSEVPQNLSASRPQDRQFILSSKKLLLSDSGFYLCAWAGTGVSPLHFGNGTRLTVT.

The chain is built from TRBV19 and TRBJ2-1; TRBD1 might be the D (6 bases). The CDR3 sequence is 15 residues long. V was shortened by 2 bases and J by 2 bases, with 10 bases between the two germline ends. CDR1 is LNHDA and CDR2 is SQIVND in the germline V gene (reference sequence). Written as DNA, the CDR3 is TGTGCCAGTAGTATAAAGGACAGAACCTACAATGAGCAGTTCTTC. Translated: CASSIKDRTYNEQFF.